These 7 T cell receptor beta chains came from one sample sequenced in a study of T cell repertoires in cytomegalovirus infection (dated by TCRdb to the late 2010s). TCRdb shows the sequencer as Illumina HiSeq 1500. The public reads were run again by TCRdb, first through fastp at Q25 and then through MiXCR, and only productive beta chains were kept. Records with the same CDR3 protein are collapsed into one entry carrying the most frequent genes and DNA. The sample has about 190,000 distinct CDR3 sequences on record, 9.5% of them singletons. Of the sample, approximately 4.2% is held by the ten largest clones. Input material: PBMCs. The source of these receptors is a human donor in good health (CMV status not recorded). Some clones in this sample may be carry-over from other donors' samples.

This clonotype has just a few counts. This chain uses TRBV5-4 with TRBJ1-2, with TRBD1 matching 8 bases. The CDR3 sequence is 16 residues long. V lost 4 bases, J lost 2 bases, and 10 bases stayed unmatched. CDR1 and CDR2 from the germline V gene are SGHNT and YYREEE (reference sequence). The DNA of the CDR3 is TGTGCCAGCAGCCTTCCCGGACAGGGTCAGAACTATGGCTACACCTTC. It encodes CASSLPGQGQNYGYTF.

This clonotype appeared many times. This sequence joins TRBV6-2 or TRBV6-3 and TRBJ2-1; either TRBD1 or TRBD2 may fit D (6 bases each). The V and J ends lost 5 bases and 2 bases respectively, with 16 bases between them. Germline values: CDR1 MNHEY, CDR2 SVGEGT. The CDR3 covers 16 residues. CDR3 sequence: CASSTRGATTYNEQFF. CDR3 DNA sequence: TGTGCCAGCAGTACTAGGGGGGCCACGACCTACAATGAGCAGTTCTTC.

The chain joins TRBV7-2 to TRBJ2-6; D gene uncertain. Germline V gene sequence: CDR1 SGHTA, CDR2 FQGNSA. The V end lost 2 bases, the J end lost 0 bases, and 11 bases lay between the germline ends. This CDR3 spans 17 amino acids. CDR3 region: CASSLPKMSSGANVLTF. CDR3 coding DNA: TGTGCCAGCAGCTTACCCAAAATGAGCTCTGGGGCCAACGTCCTGACTTTC. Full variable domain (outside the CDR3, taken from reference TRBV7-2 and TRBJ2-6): GAGVSQSPSNKVTEKGKDVELRCDPISGHTALYWYRQSLGQGLEFLIYFQGNSAPDKSGLPSDRFSAERTGGSVSTLTIQRTQQEDSAVYLCASSLPKMSSGANVLTFGAGSRLTVL.

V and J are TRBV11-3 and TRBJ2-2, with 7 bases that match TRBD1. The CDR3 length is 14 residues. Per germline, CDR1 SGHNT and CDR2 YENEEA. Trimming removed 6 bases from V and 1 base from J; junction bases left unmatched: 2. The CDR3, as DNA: TGTGCCAGCAGACAGGGGCTGAACACCGGGGAGCTGTTTTTT. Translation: CASRQGLNTGELFF. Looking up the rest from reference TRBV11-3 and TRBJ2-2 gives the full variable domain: EAGVVQSPRYKIIEKKQPVAFWCNPISGHNTLYWYLQNLGQGPELLIRYENEEAVDDSQLPKDRFSAERLKGVDSTLKIQPAELGDSAVYLCASRQGLNTGELFFGEGSRLTVL.

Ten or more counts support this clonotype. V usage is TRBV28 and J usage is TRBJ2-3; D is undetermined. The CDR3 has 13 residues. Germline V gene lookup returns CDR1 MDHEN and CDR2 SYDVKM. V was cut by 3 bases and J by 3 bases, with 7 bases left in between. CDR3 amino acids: CASSFRPTDTQYF. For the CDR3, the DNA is TGTGCCAGCAGTTTCAGACCTACAGATACGCAGTATTTT.

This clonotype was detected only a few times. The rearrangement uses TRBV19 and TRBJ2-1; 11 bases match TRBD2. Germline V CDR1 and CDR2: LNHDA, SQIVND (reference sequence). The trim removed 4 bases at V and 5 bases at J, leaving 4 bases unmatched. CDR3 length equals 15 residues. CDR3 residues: CASSTGTSGNNEQFF. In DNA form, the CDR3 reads TGTGCCAGTAGTACCGGGACTAGCGGAAACAATGAGCAGTTCTTC.

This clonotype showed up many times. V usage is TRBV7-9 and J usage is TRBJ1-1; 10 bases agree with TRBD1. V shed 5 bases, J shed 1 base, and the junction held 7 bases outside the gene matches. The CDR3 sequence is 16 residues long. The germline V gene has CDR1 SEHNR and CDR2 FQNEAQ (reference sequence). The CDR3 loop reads CASSTRTGGKNTEAFF. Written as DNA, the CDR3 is TGTGCCAGCAGCACCCGGACAGGGGGGAAGAACACTGAAGCTTTCTTT.